This T cell receptor beta chain was sequenced in a study of blood T cell repertoires in COVID-19. Study background: Material from acute and convalescent COVID-19 was sourced from the United States, Italy and Spain.

Clones were sequenced by immunoSEQ multiplex PCR, and TCRdb holds only the in-frame ones, with some missing. Seen here are about 99,000 clones, 84% observed once, and the top ten hold approximately 2%. The CDR3 is 11 amino acids. Germline CDR1 SQVTM, CDR2 ANQGSEA. Trimming stripped 7 bases from V and 5 bases from J, with 11 bases between. Sequencing was carried out using peripheral blood. V usage is TRBV29-1 and J usage is TRBJ1-1; D perhaps matches TRBD1 (6 bases). The clonotype was recovered from a man between 70 and 80 years old with active or convalescent COVID-19. DNA for the CDR3: TGCAGCGATACAGGGAATACTGAAGCTTTCTTT. It translates to CSDTGNTEAFF.